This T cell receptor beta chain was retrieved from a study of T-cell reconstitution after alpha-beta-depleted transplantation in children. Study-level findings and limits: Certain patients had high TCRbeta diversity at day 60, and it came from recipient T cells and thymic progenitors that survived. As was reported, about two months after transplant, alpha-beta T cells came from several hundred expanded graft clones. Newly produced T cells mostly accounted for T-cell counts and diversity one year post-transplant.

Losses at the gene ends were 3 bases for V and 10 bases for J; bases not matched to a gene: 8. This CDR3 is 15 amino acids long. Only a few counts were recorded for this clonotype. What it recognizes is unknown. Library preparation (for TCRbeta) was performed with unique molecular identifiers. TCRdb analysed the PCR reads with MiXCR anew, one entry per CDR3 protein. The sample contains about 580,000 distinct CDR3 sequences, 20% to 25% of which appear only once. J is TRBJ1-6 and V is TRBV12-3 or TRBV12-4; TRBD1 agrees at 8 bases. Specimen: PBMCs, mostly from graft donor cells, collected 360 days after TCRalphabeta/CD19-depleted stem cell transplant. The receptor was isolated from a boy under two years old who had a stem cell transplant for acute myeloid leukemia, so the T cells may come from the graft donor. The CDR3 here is CASSLARTGNSPLHF. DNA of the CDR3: TGTGCCAGCAGTTTGGCCCGGACAGGGAACTCACCCCTCCACTTT.